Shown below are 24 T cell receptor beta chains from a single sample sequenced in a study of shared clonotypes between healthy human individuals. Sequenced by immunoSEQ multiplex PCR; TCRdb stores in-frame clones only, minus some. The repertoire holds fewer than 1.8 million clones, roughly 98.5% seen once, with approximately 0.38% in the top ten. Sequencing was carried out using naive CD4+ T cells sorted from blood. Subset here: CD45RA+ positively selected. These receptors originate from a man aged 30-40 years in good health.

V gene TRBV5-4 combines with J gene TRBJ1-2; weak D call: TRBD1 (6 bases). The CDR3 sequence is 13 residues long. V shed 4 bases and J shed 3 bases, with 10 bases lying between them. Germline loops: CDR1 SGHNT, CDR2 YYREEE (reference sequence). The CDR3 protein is CASSPRTDYGYTF. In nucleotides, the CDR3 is TGTGCCAGCAGCCCACGGACAGACTATGGCTACACCTTC.

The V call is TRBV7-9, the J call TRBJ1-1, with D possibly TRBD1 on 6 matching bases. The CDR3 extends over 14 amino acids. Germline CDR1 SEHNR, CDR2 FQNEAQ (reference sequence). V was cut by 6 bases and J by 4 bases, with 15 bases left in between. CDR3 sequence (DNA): TGTGCCAGCAGACGGACAGTAGGAGTCACTGAAGCTTTCTTT. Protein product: CASRRTVGVTEAFF.

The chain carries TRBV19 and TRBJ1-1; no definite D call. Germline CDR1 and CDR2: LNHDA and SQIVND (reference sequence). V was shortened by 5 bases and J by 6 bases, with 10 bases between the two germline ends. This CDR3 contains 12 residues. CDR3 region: CASSPSDSEAFF. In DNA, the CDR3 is TGTGCCAGTAGTCCTAGCGACTCTGAAGCTTTCTTT.

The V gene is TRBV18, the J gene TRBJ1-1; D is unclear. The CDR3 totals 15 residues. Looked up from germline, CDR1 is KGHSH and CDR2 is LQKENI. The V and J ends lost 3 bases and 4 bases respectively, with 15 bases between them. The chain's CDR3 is CASSPNPSPGTEAFF. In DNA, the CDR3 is TGTGCCAGCTCACCGAATCCGTCCCCGGGCACTGAAGCTTTCTTT.

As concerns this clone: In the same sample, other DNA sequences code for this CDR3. The DNA for the CDR3 is TGTGCCAGCAGTTTTCCAGGAGGGACCCAGTACTTC. Its translation is CASSFPGGTQYF. The rearrangement uses TRBV27 and TRBJ2-5; weak D call: TRBD2 (5 bases). V dropped 3 bases and J dropped 7 bases, with 9 bases sitting between them. The germline gives CDR1 MNHEY, CDR2 SMNVEV (reference sequence). The CDR3 runs 12 residues.

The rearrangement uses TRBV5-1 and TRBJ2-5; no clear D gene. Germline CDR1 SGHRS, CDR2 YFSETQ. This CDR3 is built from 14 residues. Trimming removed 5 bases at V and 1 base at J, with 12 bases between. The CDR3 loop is CASSNGAVQETQYF. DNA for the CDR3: TGCGCCAGCAGTAATGGTGCAGTCCAAGAGACCCAGTACTTC.

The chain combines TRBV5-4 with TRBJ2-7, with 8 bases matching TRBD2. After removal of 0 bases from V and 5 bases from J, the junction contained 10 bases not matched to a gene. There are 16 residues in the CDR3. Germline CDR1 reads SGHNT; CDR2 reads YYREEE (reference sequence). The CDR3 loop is CASSLATSASFHEQYF. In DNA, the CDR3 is TGTGCCAGCAGCTTGGCGACTAGCGCTTCCTTCCACGAGCAGTACTTC. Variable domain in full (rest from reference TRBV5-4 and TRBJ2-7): ETGVTQSPTHLIKTRGQQVTLRCSSQSGHNTVSWYQQALGQGPQFIFQYYREEENGRGNFPPRFSGLQFPNYSSELNVNALELDDSALYLCASSLATSASFHEQYFGPGTRLTVT.

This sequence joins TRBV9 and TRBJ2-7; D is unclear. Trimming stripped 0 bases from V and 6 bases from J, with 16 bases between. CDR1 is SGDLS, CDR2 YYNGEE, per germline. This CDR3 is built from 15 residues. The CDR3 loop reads CASSVGDERTGEQYF. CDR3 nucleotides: TGTGCCAGCAGCGTAGGCGACGAGAGGACCGGCGAGCAGTACTTC.

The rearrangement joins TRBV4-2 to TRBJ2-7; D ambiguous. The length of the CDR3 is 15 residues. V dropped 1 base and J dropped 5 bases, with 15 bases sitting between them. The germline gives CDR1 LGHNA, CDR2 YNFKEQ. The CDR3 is CASSQGSAITNEQYF. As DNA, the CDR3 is TGTGCCAGCAGCCAAGGCTCAGCGATTACTAACGAGCAGTACTTC.

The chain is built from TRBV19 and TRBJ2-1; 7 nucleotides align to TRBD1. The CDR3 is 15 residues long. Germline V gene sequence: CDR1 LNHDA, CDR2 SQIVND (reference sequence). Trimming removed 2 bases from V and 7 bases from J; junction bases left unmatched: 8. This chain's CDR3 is CASSIYTGVANEQFF. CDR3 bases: TGTGCCAGTAGTATATACACAGGGGTGGCGAATGAGCAGTTCTTC.

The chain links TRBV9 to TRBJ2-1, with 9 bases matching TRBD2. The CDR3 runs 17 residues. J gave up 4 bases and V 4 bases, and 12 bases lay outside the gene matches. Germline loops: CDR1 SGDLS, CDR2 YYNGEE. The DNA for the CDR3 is TGTGCCAGCAGCTCCCGGCCGGGGACTAGCACATACAATGAGCAGTTCTTC. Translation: CASSSRPGTSTYNEQFF.

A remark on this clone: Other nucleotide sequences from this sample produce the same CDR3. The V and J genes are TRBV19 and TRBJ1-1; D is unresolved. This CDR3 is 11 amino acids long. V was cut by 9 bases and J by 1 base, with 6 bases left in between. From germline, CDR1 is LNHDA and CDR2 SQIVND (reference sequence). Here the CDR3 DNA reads TGTGCCAGCTCTCGGAACACTGAAGCTTTCTTT. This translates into CASSRNTEAFF. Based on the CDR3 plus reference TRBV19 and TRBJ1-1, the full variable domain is DGGITQSPKYLFRKEGQNVTLSCEQNLNHDAMYWYRQDPGQGLRLIYYSQIVNDFQKGDIAEGYSVSREKKESFPLTVTSAQKNPTAFYLCASSRNTEAFFGQGTRLTVV.

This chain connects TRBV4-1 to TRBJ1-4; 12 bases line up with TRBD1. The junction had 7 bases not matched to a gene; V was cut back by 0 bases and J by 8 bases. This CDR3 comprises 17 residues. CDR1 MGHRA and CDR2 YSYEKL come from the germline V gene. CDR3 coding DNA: TGCGCCAGCAGCCAAGAAGGAATGGGACAGGGGGCAGAAAAACTGTTTTTT. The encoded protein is CASSQEGMGQGAEKLFF.

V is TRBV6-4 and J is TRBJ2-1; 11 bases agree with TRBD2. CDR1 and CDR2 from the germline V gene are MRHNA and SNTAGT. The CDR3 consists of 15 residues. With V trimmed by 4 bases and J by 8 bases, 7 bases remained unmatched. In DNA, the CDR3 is TGTGCCAGCAGTGTTGGGGCTAGCGGGAGGTATGAGCAGTTCTTC. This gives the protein CASSVGASGRYEQFF.

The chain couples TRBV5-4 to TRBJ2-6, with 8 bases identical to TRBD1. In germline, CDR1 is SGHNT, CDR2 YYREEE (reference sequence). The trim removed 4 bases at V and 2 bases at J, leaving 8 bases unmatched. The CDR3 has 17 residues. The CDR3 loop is CASSPGQGHAGANVLTF. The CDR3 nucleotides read TGTGCCAGCAGCCCAGGACAGGGCCACGCTGGGGCCAACGTCCTGACTTTC.

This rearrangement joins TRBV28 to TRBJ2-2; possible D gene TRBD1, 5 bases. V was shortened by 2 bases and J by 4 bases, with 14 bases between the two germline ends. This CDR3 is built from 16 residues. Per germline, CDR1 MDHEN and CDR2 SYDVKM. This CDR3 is CASSLLPGWGTGELFF. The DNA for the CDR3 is TGTGCCAGCAGTTTACTTCCAGGGTGGGGCACCGGGGAGCTGTTTTTT.

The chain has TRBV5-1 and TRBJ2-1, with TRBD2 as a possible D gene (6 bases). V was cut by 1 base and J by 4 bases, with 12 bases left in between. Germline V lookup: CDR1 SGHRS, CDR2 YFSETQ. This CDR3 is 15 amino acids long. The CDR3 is CASSLWSGPYNEQFF. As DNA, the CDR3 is TGCGCCAGCAGCTTGTGGAGCGGGCCATACAATGAGCAGTTCTTC.

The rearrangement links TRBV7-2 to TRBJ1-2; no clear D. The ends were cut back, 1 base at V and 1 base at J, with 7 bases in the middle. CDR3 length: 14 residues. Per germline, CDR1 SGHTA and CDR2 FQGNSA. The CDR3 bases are TGTGCCAGCAGCTTAGAAGTGTTTAACTATGGCTACACCTTC. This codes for CASSLEVFNYGYTF.

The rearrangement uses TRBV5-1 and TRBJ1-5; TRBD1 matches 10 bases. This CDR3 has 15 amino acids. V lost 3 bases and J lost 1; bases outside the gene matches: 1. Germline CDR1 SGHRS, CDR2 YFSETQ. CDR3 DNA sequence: TGCGCCAGCAGCTCGGGACAGGGGAGCAATCAGCCCCAGCATTTT. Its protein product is CASSSGQGSNQPQHF.

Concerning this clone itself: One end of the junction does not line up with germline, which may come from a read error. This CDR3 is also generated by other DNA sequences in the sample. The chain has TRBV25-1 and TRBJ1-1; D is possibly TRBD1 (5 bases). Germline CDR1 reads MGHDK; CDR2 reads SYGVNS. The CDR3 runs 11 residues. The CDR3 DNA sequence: TGTGCCAGCGGCTGGGGGACTGAAGCCTTCTTT. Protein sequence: CASGWGTEAFF.

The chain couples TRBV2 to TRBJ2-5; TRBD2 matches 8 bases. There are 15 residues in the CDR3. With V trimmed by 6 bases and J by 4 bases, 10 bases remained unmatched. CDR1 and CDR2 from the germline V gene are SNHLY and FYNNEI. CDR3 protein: CASSGTSRGAETQYF. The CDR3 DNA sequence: TGTGCCAGCAGCGGGACTAGTCGGGGAGCAGAGACCCAGTACTTC.

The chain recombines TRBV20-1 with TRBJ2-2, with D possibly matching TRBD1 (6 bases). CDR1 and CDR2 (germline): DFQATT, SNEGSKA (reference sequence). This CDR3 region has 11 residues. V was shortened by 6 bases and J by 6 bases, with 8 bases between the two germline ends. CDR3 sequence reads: CSAPGAGELFF. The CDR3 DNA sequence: TGCAGTGCGCCAGGGGCCGGGGAGCTGTTTTTT.

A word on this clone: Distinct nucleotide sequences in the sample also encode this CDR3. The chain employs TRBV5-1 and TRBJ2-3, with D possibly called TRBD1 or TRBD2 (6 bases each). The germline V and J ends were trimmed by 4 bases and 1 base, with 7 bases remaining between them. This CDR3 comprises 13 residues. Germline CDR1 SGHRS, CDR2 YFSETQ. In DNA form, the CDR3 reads TGCGCCAGCAGCAGGGGGGGCACAGATACGCAGTATTTT. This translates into CASSRGGTDTQYF.

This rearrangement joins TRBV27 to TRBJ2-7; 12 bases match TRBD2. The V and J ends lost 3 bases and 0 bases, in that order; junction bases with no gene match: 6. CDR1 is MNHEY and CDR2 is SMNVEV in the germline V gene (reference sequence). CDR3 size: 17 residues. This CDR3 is CASSLFPTSGSSYEQYF. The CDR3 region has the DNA TGTGCCAGCAGTTTGTTCCCGACTAGCGGGAGCTCCTACGAGCAGTACTTC.